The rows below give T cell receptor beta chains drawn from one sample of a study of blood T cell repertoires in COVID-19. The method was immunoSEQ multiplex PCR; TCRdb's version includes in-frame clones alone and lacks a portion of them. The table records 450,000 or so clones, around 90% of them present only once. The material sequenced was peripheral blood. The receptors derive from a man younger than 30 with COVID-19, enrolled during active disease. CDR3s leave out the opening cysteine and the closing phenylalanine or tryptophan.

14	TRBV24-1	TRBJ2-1	ATSDGGGSSYNEQF
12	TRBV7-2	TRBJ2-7	ASSLAGQFYEQY
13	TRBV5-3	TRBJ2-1	ARSLEISGGNEQF
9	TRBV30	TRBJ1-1	AWTTGFIAF
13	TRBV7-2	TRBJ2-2	ASSLAGHYTGELF
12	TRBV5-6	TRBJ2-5	ASSLSRAGKTQY
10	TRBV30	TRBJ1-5	AWSVQGQPQH
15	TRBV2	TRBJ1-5	ASSEDLERPPNQPQH
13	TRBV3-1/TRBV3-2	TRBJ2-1	ASSQDRGRSNEQF
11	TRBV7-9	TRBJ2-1	ASSLALADEQF
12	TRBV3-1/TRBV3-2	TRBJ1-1	ASSQDTGNSEAF
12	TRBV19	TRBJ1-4	ASSITGFEEKLF
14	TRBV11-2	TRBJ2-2	ASSLVSGANTGELF
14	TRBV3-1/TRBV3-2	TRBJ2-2	ASRQVGGENTGELF
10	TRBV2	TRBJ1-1	ARTIMNTEAF
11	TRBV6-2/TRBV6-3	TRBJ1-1	ASSYSNYAEAF
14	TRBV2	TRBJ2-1	ASSADDRWTRNEQF
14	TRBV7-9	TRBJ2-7	ASSGTTTGWTYEQY
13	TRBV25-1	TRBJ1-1	ASTYTDRPNTEAF